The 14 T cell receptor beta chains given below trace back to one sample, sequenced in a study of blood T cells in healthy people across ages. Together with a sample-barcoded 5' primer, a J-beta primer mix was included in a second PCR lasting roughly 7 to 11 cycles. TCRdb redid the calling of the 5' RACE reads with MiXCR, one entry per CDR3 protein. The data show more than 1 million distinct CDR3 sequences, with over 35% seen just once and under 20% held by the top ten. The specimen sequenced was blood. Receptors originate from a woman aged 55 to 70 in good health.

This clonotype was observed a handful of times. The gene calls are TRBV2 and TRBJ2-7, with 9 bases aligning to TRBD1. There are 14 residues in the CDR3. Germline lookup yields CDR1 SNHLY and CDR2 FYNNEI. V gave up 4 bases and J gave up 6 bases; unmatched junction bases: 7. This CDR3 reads CASSGRTGAGEQYF. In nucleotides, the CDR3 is TGTGCCAGCAGTGGTAGGACAGGGGCGGGCGAGCAGTACTTC.

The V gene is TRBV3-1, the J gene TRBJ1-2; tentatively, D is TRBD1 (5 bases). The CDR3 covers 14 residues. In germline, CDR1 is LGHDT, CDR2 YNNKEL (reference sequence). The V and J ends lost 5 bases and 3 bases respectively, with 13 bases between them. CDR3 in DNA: TGTGCCAGCAGCTCAGGACAAGGCCACTATGGCTACACCTTC. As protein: CASSSGQGHYGYTF.

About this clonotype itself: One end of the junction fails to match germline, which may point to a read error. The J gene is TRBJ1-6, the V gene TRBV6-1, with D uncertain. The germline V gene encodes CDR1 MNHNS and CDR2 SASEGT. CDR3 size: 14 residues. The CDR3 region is CASSAGQDASPPHF. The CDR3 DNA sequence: TGTGCCAGCAGTGCAGGTCAGGATGCTTCACCCCCCCACTTT.

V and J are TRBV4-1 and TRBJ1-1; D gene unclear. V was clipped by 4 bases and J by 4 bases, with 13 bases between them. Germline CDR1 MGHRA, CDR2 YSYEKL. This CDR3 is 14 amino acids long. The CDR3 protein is CASSRLGLATEAFF. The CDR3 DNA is TGCGCCAGCAGCCGTCTGGGGTTGGCCACTGAAGCTTTCTTT.

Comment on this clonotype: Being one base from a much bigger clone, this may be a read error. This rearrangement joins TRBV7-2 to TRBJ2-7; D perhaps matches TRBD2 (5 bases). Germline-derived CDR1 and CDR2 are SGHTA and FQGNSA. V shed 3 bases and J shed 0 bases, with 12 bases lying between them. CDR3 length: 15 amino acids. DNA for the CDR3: TGTGCCAGCAGCTTGGCTAGCTCTAGCTCCTACGAGCAGTACTTC. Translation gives CASSLASSSSYEQYF.

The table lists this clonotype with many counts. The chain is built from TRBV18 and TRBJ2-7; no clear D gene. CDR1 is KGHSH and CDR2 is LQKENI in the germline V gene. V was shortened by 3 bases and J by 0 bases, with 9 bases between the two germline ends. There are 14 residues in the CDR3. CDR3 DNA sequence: TGTGCCAGCTCACCGCAGGAGACCTCCTACGAGCAGTACTTC. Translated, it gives CASSPQETSYEQYF.

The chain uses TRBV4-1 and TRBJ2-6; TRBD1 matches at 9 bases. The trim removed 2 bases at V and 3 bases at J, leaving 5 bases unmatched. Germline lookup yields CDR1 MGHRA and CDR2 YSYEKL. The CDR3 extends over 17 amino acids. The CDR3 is CASSQTTGGGGANVLTF. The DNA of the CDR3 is TGCGCCAGCAGCCAAACAACAGGGGGCGGTGGGGCCAACGTCCTGACTTTC.

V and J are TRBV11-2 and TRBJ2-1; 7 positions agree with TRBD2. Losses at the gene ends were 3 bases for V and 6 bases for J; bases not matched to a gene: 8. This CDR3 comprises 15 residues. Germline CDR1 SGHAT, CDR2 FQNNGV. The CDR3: CASSFELAFSNEQFF. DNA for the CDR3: TGTGCCAGCAGCTTTGAACTAGCGTTTTCCAATGAGCAGTTCTTC.

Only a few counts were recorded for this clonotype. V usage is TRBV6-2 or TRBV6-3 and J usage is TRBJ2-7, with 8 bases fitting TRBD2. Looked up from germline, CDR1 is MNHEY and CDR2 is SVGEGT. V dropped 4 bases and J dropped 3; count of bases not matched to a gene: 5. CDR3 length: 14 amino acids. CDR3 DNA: TGTGCCAGCAGTTCTAGGACTAGCCTCTACGAGCAGTACTTC. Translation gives CASSSRTSLYEQYF.

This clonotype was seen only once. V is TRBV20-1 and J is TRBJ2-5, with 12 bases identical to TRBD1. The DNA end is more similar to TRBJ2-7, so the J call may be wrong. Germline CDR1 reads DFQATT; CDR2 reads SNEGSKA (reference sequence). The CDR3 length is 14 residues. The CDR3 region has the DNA TGCAGTGCCCGGCTAGGGACAGGGGGCCCCGAGCAGTACTTC. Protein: CSARLGTGGPEQYF.

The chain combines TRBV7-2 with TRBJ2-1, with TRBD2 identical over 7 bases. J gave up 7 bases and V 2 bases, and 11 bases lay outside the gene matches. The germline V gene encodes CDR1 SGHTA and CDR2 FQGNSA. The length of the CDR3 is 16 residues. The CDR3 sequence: CASSLQAGVPGNEQFF. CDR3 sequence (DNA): TGTGCCAGCAGCTTACAGGCGGGAGTCCCGGGGAATGAGCAGTTCTTC.

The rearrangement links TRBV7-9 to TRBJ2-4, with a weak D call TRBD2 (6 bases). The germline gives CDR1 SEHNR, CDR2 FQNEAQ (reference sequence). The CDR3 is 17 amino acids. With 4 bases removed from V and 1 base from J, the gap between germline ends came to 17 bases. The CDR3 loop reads CASSSGFGGEAKNIQYF. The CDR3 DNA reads TGTGCCAGCAGCTCAGGGTTCGGGGGTGAGGCCAAAAACATTCAGTACTTC.

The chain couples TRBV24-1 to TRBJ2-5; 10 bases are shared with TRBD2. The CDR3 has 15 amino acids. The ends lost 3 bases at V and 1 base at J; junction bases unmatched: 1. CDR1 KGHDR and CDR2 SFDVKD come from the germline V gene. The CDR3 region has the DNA TGTGCCACCAGTGATGGGACTAGCGTCCAAGAGACCCAGTACTTC. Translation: CATSDGTSVQETQYF.

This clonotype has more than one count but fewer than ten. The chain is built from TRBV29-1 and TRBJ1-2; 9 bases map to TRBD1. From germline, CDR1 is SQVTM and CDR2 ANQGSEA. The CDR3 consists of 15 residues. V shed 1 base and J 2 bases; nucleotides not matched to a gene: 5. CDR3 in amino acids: CSVEAPTGGNYGYTF. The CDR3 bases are TGCAGCGTTGAAGCCCCGACAGGGGGAAACTATGGCTACACCTTC.